This TCR beta chain appears in the sequencing data of a study of T-cell memory formation after mild COVID-19. The wider study: Each donor largely had its own TCR clusters.

Constant-segment-primed 5'RACE gave TCR alpha and TCR beta cDNA libraries with sample barcodes and UMIs. TCRdb re-analysed the 5' RACE reads in MiXCR, keeping a single row per CDR3 protein. The sample contains roughly 320,000 distinct CDR3 sequences, 25% to 30% of which appear only once. Notes on this clonotype: The antigen is undetermined.

Study findings and constraints: CD4+ contracting clones were mainly CM and EM; CD8+ ones, EMRA. Whereas later expanders leaned CD4+, clones contracting day 15 to 85 showed a balanced CD4/CD8 makeup.

The germline gives CDR1 DFQATT, CDR2 SNEGSKA (reference sequence). Trimming removed 6 bases from V and 7 bases from J, with 9 bases in between. The CDR3 covers 11 residues. This rearrangement joins TRBV20-1 to TRBJ2-2; no firm D call. Sequencing was done on a sample of PBMCs or a T cell subset sorted from them (not recorded which). This sequence was found in an adult woman who had mild COVID-19 (a few samples of this study predate the infection). Cell type and time point are not known. In DNA form, the CDR3 reads TGCAGTGCCCCCCTCCTCGGGGAGCTGTTTTTT. It translates to CSAPLLGELFF.